A single sample is the source of the 23 T cell receptor beta chains below, sequenced in a study of PD-1 blockade in classical Hodgkin lymphoma. Every patient relapsed after autologous stem cell transplantation, and brentuximab vedotin exposure varied. Here immunoSEQ multiplex PCR was the method, and the copy in TCRdb shows in-frame clones only, minus some. The profile shows about 20,000 clones, 75% to 85% of them singletons. The sample in question was peripheral blood mononuclear cells (PBMCs), obtained before the second cycle of nivolumab. The source is a human donor with classical Hodgkin lymphoma.

This clone was observed a single time. This CDR3 is CASSQELWGAYNEQFF. CDR3 coding DNA: TGTGCCAGCAGTCAAGAGCTTTGGGGCGCGTACAATGAGCAGTTCTTC. The chain carries TRBV27 and TRBJ2-1, with D perhaps TRBD1 (5 bases). The V end was cut by 5 bases, the J end by 4 bases, with 18 bases between. The CDR3 consists of 16 residues. The V gene's germline CDR1 is MNHEY and CDR2 SMNVEV (reference sequence).

V is TRBV2 and J is TRBJ1-5; no definite D call. The ends were cut back, 1 base at V and 4 bases at J, with 17 bases in the middle. The CDR3 consists of 17 residues. Germline CDR1 and CDR2: SNHLY and FYNNEI. The CDR3 protein is CASSEVGSARLNQPQHF. The DNA of the CDR3 is TGTGCCAGCAGTGAAGTTGGATCGGCCAGACTGAATCAGCCCCAGCATTTT. The entire variable domain, with the rest obtained from reference TRBV2 and TRBJ1-5, is as follows: EPEVTQTPSHQVTQMGQEVILRCVPISNHLYFYWYRQILGQKVEFLVSFYNNEISEKSEIFDDQFSVERPDGSNFTLKIRSTKLEDSAMYFCASSEVGSARLNQPQHFGDGTRLSIL.

The rearrangement uses TRBV6-1 and TRBJ1-3; 7 positions match TRBD1. Losses at the gene ends were 5 bases for V and 4 bases for J; bases not matched to a gene: 2. The CDR3 length is 13 residues. CDR1 MNHNS and CDR2 SASEGT come from the germline V gene. The CDR3 protein is CASSHRGGNTIYF. The CDR3 bases are TGTGCCAGCAGTCACAGGGGAGGAAACACCATATATTTT.

This clone came up a few times. This chain joins TRBV7-9 and TRBJ2-3; D unclear. Germline CDR1 is SEHNR and CDR2 is FQNEAQ (reference sequence). The CDR3 covers 14 residues. Trimming took off 8 bases at V and 4 bases at J, with 16 bases between the two ends. The CDR3 here is CASSRPSGPDTQYF. CDR3 nucleotide sequence: TGTGCCAGCTCCCGCCCGTCCGGGCCAGATACGCAGTATTTT. Full variable domain (missing parts from reference TRBV7-9 and TRBJ2-3): DTGVSQNPRHKITKRGQNVTFRCDPISEHNRLYWYRQTLGQGPEFLTYFQNEAQLEKSRLLSDRFSAERPKGSFSTLEIQRTEQGDSAMYLCASSRPSGPDTQYFGPGTRLTVL.

The J gene is TRBJ2-3, the V gene TRBV19, with 7 bases identical to TRBD1. The CDR3 has 15 residues. Germline CDR1 and CDR2: LNHDA and SQIVND (reference sequence). Trimming took 5 bases from V and 4 from J; bases not matched to a gene: 9. CDR3 residues: CASSPRTGEADTQYF. The CDR3 coding sequence is TGTGCCAGTAGTCCCAGAACAGGGGAAGCAGATACGCAGTATTTT.

This clone appeared a few times. The chain has TRBV7-8 and TRBJ1-6; D perhaps matches TRBD1 (5 bases). The germline V gene encodes CDR1 SGHVS and CDR2 FQNEAQ. The CDR3 sequence is 14 residues long. Trimming took off 5 bases at V and 5 bases at J, with 10 bases between the two ends. The CDR3 nucleotides are TGTGCCAGCAGCAAACCGGGACATAATTCACCCCTCCACTTT. Protein sequence: CASSKPGHNSPLHF.

The chain couples TRBV19 to TRBJ2-1; 10 positions agree with TRBD2. Germline values: CDR1 LNHDA, CDR2 SQIVND (reference sequence). With 8 bases clipped from V and 3 bases from J, the junction kept 10 bases outside the gene matches. The CDR3 length is 16 residues. In DNA form, the CDR3 reads TGTGCCAGTTGCCTCACTGCTAGCGGGGGCTACAATGAGCAGTTCTTC. Translation gives CASCLTASGGYNEQFF.

The chain employs TRBV15 and TRBJ1-1, with D unclear. Germline CDR1 LNHNV, CDR2 YYDKDF (reference sequence). The CDR3 totals 15 residues. Trimming removed 5 bases from V and 0 bases from J, with 13 bases in between. The CDR3 DNA sequence: TGTGCCACCAGCGATTACATAGGAGTGAACACTGAAGCTTTCTTT. Its translation: CATSDYIGVNTEAFF.

The J gene is TRBJ2-1, the V gene TRBV9; TRBD1 or TRBD2 may be the D gene (5 bases each). The CDR3 is made up of 11 amino acids. V dropped 4 bases and J dropped 11 bases, with 10 bases sitting between them. The germline gives CDR1 SGDLS, CDR2 YYNGEE. The CDR3 loop is CASSLLGQQFF. CDR3 nucleotide sequence: TGTGCCAGCAGCCTCTTGGGACAGCAGTTCTTC.

This clone appeared once. The chain has TRBV4-3 and TRBJ2-5, with 8 nucleotides matching TRBD2. With V trimmed by 0 bases and J by 2 bases, 8 bases remained unmatched. The CDR3 runs to 17 residues. CDR1 is LGHNA, CDR2 YSLEER, per germline. The DNA of the CDR3 is TGCGCCAGCAGCCAAGAGACGGCTAGCGGGCCACAAGAGACCCAGTACTTC. As protein: CASSQETASGPQETQYF.

The rearrangement links TRBV9 to TRBJ2-5; the D gene is possibly TRBD2 (5 bases). In germline, CDR1 is SGDLS, CDR2 YYNGEE. Between the trimmed V and J ends, which lost 4 bases and 1 base, there was a span of 11 bases. The CDR3 spans 14 residues. The CDR3 DNA reads TGTGCCAGCAGCTATGGACTGGGCCAAGAGACCCAGTACTTC. Protein: CASSYGLGQETQYF.

This clone was seen a few times. This chain connects TRBV6-1 to TRBJ2-5; TRBD2 aligns across 12 bases. This CDR3 comprises 16 residues. Looked up from germline, CDR1 is MNHNS and CDR2 is SASEGT. Trimming removed 3 bases from V and 5 bases from J; junction bases left unmatched: 7. The CDR3 bases are TGTGCCAGCAGTGAGGCTAGCGGGGGGGTGAGGGAGACCCAGTACTTC. Its protein product is CASSEASGGVRETQYF.

The chain carries TRBV5-5 and TRBJ1-1; D is unresolved. V was shortened by 1 base and J by 2 bases, with 18 bases between the two germline ends. Germline lookup yields CDR1 SGHKS and CDR2 YYEKEE (reference sequence). The length of the CDR3 is 17 residues. This CDR3 is CASSLRVSGGINTEAFF. The CDR3 region has the DNA TGTGCCAGCAGCTTGAGGGTGAGTGGAGGGATAAACACTGAAGCTTTCTTT.

This rearrangement joins TRBV5-1 to TRBJ2-1, with TRBD2 matching 8 bases. Germline CDR1 reads SGHRS; CDR2 reads YFSETQ. This CDR3 spans 16 amino acids. With V trimmed by 1 base and J by 0 bases, 3 bases remained unmatched. The CDR3 protein is CASSLTGTSSYNEQFF. The CDR3 DNA sequence: TGCGCCAGCAGCTTGACCGGGACTAGCTCCTACAATGAGCAGTTCTTC. Based on the CDR3 plus reference TRBV5-1 and TRBJ2-1, the full variable domain is KAGVTQTPRYLIKTRGQQVTLSCSPISGHRSVSWYQQTPGQGLQFLFEYFSETQRNKGNFPGRFSGRQFSNSRSEMNVSTLELGDSALYLCASSLTGTSSYNEQFFGPGTRLTVL.

The chain combines TRBV27 with TRBJ1-4; a possible D gene is TRBD1 (5 bases). The CDR3 is 15 amino acids. Trimming cost V 3 bases and J 7 bases, with 15 bases left between them. CDR1 is MNHEY, CDR2 SMNVEV, per germline (reference sequence). The CDR3 loop reads CASSFGGADGEKLFF. The CDR3 DNA is TGTGCCAGCAGTTTCGGAGGGGCGGACGGTGAAAAACTGTTTTTT.

This clone was observed many times. This chain uses TRBV4-1 with TRBJ1-1; the match to TRBD1 covers 8 bases. Trimming at V came to 1 base and at J to 11 bases, leaving 6 bases not matched to a gene. Germline V gives CDR1 MGHRA, CDR2 YSYEKL. The CDR3 is made up of 13 amino acids. The CDR3 is CASSQGQDREAFF. CDR3 DNA sequence: TGCGCCAGCAGCCAAGGGCAGGACAGGGAGGCTTTCTTT.

The sample holds a few counts of this clone. The gene calls are TRBV11-2 and TRBJ1-5; D ambiguous. Germline CDR1 is SGHAT and CDR2 is FQNNGV. The CDR3 runs to 14 residues. Between the trimmed V and J ends, which lost 0 bases and 2 bases, there was a span of 5 bases. As DNA, the CDR3 is TGTGCCAGCAGCTTAGATCGCGGCAATCAGCCCCAGCATTTT. As protein: CASSLDRGNQPQHF.

This chain uses TRBV29-1 with TRBJ2-1, with 7 bases identical to TRBD2. Germline-derived CDR1 and CDR2 are SQVTM and ANQGSEA. CDR3 size: 17 residues. V was clipped by 0 bases and J by 7 bases; unmatched bases: 15. In DNA, the CDR3 is TGCAGCGTTGAAGAAAGTCGGGGGGTGGTAACCCGTAATGAGCAGTTCTTC. This sequence encodes CSVEESRGVVTRNEQFF.

The chain uses TRBV15 and TRBJ2-2; possibly TRBD2 for D (5 bases). The CDR3 has 15 amino acids. With 1 base removed from V and 2 bases from J, the gap between germline ends came to 8 bases. Germline values: CDR1 LNHNV, CDR2 YYDKDF (reference sequence). CDR3 in DNA: TGTGCCACCAGCAGAGGCGGGCTAAACACCGGGGAGCTGTTTTTT. Translating it yields CATSRGGLNTGELFF.

The chain recombines TRBV19 with TRBJ1-5, with D possibly TRBD1 on 5 matching bases. Trimming took off 2 bases at V and 2 bases at J, with 13 bases between the two ends. Germline CDR1 reads LNHDA; CDR2 reads SQIVND (reference sequence). The CDR3 has 16 residues. The CDR3 is CASSILGEGGNQPQHF. CDR3 coding DNA: TGTGCCAGTAGTATATTGGGGGAGGGTGGCAATCAGCCCCAGCATTTT.

This clone was seen a few times. The chain has TRBV6-6 and TRBJ2-1; D is unclear. The CDR3 has 12 residues. Per germline, CDR1 MNHNY and CDR2 SVGAGI (reference sequence). V lost 0 bases and J 7 bases, leaving 4 bases between the germline ends. The CDR3 spells CASSYSANEQFF. The CDR3 nucleotides read TGTGCCAGCAGTTACTCAGCGAATGAGCAGTTCTTC.

The CDR3 sequence is CASSSGGNEQFF. CDR3 in DNA: TGTGCCAGCAGCTCGGGGGGAAATGAGCAGTTCTTC. The chain links TRBV11-3 to TRBJ2-1; 7 nucleotides line up with TRBD2. The CDR3 sequence is 12 residues long. With 4 bases clipped from V and 7 bases from J, the junction kept 1 base outside the gene matches. Germline CDR1 and CDR2: SGHNT and YENEEA.

The rearrangement uses TRBV9 and TRBJ2-2; unclear D gene. Germline V gene data show CDR1 as SGDLS and CDR2 as YYNGEE. Trimming stripped 2 bases from V and 2 bases from J, with 7 bases between. The CDR3 loop spans 14 amino acids. The CDR3 DNA reads TGTGCCAGCAGCGTCTGGATTAACACCGGGGAGCTGTTTTTT. Its translation: CASSVWINTGELFF.